The 2 T cell receptor beta chains given below trace back to one sample, sequenced in a study of blood T cell repertoires in COVID-19. Repertoires were generated with immunoSEQ multiplex PCR, while TCRdb's copy carries only in-frame clones and drops some. The sample contains over 200,000 clones, about 87% of which appear only once. The sample comprised peripheral blood. The source of these receptors is a man in his thirties or forties with COVID-19, enrolled during active disease.

V and J are TRBV4-2 and TRBJ1-1, with D hard to call. Trimming took 4 bases from V and 0 from J, leaving 9 bases between them. Germline CDR1 and CDR2: LGHNA and YNFKEQ. CDR3 size: 14 residues. The CDR3 region is CASSPLGVNTEAFF. The CDR3 bases are TGTGCCAGCAGCCCGCTCGGGGTGAACACTGAAGCTTTCTTT.

The chain joins TRBV2 to TRBJ2-3, with unresolved D. Between the trimmed V and J ends, which lost 7 bases and 2 bases, there was a span of 7 bases. The germline gives CDR1 SNHLY, CDR2 FYNNEI. The CDR3 contains 12 residues. In nucleotides, the CDR3 is TGTGCCAGCACGCAGGCCACAGATACGCAGTATTTT. It codes for CASTQATDTQYF.